The T cell receptor (beta chain) described here comes from a study of T cells in Graves' hyperthyroidism and ophthalmopathy. About the research overall: The blood sample was taken at first diagnosis, before treatment began.

Germline V CDR1 and CDR2: SGHRS, YFSETQ. The CDR3 runs to 14 residues. The V and J ends lost 1 base and 5 bases, in that order; junction bases with no gene match: 4. Study observations and caveats: Expanded thyroid clonotypes (above 0.001) were mostly also found in blood.

Exclusion followed for patients with uncontrolled infection, other autoimmune disease, pregnancy or lactation. Amplification of TCR beta CDR3 regions used RNA as the template. A first-round RT-PCR of the TCR CDR3 used the HTBI primer set. Each CDR3 protein is one row after TCRdb ran MiXCR on the multiplex PCR reads. The sample holds hundreds of thousands of distinct CDR3 sequences; about 14% are singletons and the top ten take about 12%. A note on this clonotype: The antigen is unknown.

The chain recombines TRBV5-1 with TRBJ2-7; 9 bases align to TRBD2. Sequenced input: blood. This sequence originates from a woman between 50 and 59 years old with Graves' ophthalmopathy. Here the CDR3 reads CASSLQREVDEQYF. CDR3 nucleotide sequence: TGCGCCAGCAGCTTGCAGCGGGAGGTAGACGAGCAGTACTTC.